This T cell receptor (beta chain) comes out of a study of blood T cell repertoires in COVID-19. Across the study: The United States, Italy and Spain supplied acute and convalescent COVID-19 samples. Nucleic acid was either cDNA or gDNA, and it came from T cells, B-cell-depleted T cells, or PBMCs.

The J segment lost 1 base and the V segment lost 3 bases, leaving 4 bases of the junction unmatched. The CDR3 contains 16 residues. Germline CDR1 and CDR2: KGHSH and LQKENI. During active infection, Seattle patients enrolled and were then monitored through disease. Generated by immunoSEQ multiplex PCR, the TCRdb table keeps only in-frame clones and is missing some. The sample lists about 360,000 clones, about 86% occurring once. The sequenced material came from peripheral blood. The rearrangement links TRBV18 to TRBJ2-2, with TRBD2 matching over 8 bases. The receptor was derived from a woman in her sixties with COVID-19, enrolled during active disease. The CDR3 DNA reads TGTGCCAGCTCACCTGCGGGGGGTCTGAACACCGGGGAGCTGTTTTTT. Translation: CASSPAGGLNTGELFF.